This T cell receptor (beta chain) was sequenced for a study of shared clonotypes between healthy human individuals. The study separated CD4+ cells into CD45RA+ naive and CD45RA-negative memory subsets. Germline loops: CDR1 SGHNT, CDR2 YYREEE (reference sequence). CDR3 length: 15 amino acids. Trimming cost V 1 base and J 5 bases, with 16 bases left between them. Assay used: immunoSEQ multiplex PCR; TCRdb lists only in-frame clones, some missing. Found here are hundreds of thousands of clones, around four fifths of them singletons; the top ten hold 1.5% to 2%. The specimen was memory CD4+ T cells sorted from blood. Subset indicated: CD45RA-negative fraction. The gene calls are TRBV5-4 and TRBJ2-7, with TRBD2 as a possible D gene (5 bases). The source of this sequence is a woman in her twenties or thirties in good health. CDR3 DNA: TGTGCCAGCAGCTTGTGGTCACGAGGGTCGGACGAGCAGTACTTC. Residues: CASSLWSRGSDEQYF.